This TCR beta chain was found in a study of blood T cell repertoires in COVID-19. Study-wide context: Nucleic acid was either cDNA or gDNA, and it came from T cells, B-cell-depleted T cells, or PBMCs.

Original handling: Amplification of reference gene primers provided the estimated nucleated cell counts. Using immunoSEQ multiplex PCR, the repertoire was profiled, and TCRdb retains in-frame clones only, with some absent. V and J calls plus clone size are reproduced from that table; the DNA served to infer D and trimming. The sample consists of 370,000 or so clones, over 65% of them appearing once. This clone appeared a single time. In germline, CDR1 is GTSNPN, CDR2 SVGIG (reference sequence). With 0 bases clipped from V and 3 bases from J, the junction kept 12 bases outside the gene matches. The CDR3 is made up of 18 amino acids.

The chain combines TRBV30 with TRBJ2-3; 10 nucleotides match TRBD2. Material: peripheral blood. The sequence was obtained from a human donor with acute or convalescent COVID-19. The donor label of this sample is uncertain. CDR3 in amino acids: CAWSVWASGSGLTDTQYF. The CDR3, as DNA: TGTGCCTGGAGTGTTTGGGCTAGCGGGAGTGGGTTGACAGATACGCAGTATTTT.